This TCR beta chain was documented in a study of CXCR3-negative and CXCR3-positive naive CD8 T cells. UMI-tagged TRB cDNA libraries were built via 5' RACE. After re-calling the 5' RACE reads, TCRdb lists one entry per CDR3 protein, DNA absent. The table for this sample gives under 70,000 distinct CDR3 sequences. This CDR3 comprises 17 residues. Per germline, CDR1 MDHEN and CDR2 SYDVKM. Whole-study findings and limits: Naive cells, whether CXCR3-negative or CXCR3-positive, had similar TRBV-TRBJ usage, while memory cells differed. Similarly elevated diversity marked both naive subsets, with memory CD8+ cells showing far lower diversity.

Concerning this clonotype: What it recognizes is unknown.

This clonotype was obtained from a human donor in good health. Some clones in this sample may be carry-over from other donors' samples. This chain connects TRBV28 to TRBJ2-7; TCRdb's D call of TRBD1 is untestable without DNA. The sequenced sample consisted of memory CD8+ T cells from blood. CDR3: CASSLAYPGSSSYEQYF.